This T cell receptor (beta chain) was sequenced in a study of shared clonotypes between healthy human individuals. Per the germline V gene, CDR1 is MNHNS and CDR2 is SASEGT. The CDR3 is made up of 11 amino acids. V was cut by 6 bases and J by 4 bases, with 7 bases left in between. Across several immunoSEQ plates, the genomic DNA of each subset was split evenly. On ten immunoSEQ deep assay plates, unsorted PBMC DNA was sequenced. Measured with immunoSEQ multiplex PCR; TCRdb has only the in-frame clones, and not every one. This table has some 500,000 clones, 60% to 80% appearing once. About 100 million PBMCs were counted before genomic DNA extraction.

Sample: PBMCs. This chain connects TRBV6-1 to TRBJ2-7, with no clear D. The source is a woman aged 40 to 50 in good health. Some clones in this sample may be carry-over from other donors' samples. Written as DNA, the CDR3 is TGTGCCAGCAGCCCTTATTACGAGCAGTACTTC. Protein sequence: CASSPYYEQYF.